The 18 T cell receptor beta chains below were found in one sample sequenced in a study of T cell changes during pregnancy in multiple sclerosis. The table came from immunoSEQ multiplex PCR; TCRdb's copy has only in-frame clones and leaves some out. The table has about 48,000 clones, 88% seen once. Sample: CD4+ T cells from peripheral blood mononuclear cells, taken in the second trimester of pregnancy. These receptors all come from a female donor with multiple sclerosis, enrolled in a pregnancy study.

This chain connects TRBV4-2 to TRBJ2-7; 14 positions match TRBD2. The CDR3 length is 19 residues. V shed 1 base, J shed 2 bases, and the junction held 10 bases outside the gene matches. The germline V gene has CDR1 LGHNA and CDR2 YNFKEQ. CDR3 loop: CASSQGATGTSGSPYEQYF. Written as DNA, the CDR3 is TGTGCCAGCAGCCAAGGAGCAACCGGGACTAGCGGGAGCCCCTACGAGCAGTACTTC.

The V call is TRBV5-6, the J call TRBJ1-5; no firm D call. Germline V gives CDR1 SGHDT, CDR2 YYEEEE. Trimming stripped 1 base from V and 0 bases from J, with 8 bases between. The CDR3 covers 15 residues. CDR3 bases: TGTGCCAGCAGCTTGTTCGAGTTTAGCAATCAGCCCCAGCATTTT. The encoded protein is CASSLFEFSNQPQHF.

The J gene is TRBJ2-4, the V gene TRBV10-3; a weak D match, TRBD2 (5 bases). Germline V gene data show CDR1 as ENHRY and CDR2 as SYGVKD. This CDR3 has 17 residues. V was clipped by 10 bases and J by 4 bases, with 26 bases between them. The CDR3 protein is CATLDSGLGPTKNIQYF. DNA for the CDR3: TGTGCCACCCTGGATTCGGGGTTGGGTCCGACGAAAAACATTCAGTACTTC.

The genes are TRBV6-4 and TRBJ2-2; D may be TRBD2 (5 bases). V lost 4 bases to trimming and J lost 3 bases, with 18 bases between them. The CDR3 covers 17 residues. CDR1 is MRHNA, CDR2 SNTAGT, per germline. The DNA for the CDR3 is TGTGCCAGCAGTGTCTCCCCGGGGTCCGTCGACACCGGGGAGCTGTTTTTT. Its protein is CASSVSPGSVDTGELFF.

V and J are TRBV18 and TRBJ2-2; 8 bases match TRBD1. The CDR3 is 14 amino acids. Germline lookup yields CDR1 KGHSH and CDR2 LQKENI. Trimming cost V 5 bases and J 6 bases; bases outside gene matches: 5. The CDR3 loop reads CASSSQGASGELFF. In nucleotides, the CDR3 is TGTGCCAGCTCATCCCAGGGGGCATCCGGGGAGCTGTTTTTT.

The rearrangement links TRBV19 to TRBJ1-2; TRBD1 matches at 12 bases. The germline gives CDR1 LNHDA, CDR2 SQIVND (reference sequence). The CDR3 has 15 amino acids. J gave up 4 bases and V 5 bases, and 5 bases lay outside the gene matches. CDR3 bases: TGTGCCAGTAGTCGGGACAGGGGGCGCGTCTATGGCTACACCTTC. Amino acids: CASSRDRGRVYGYTF.

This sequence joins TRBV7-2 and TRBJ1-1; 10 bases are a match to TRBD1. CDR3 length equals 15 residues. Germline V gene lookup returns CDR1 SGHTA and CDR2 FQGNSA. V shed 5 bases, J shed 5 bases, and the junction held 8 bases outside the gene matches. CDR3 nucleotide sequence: TGTGCCAGCAGCCCCGGACAGGGGGTCTGGACTGAAGCTTTCTTT. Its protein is CASSPGQGVWTEAFF.

The CDR3 coding sequence is TGTGCCAGCAGCCACCTGACAGGGTACGAGCAGTACTTC. It translates to CASSHLTGYEQYF. The genes are TRBV7-9 and TRBJ2-7, with 7 bases lining up with TRBD1. The CDR3 runs 13 residues. From germline, CDR1 is SEHNR and CDR2 FQNEAQ (reference sequence). The V and J ends lost 5 bases and 4 bases, in that order; junction bases with no gene match: 5.

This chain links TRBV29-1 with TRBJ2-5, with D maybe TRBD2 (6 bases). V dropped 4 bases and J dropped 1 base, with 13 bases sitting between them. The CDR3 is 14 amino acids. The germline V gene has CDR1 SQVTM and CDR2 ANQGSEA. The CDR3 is CSVGYPGGQETQYF. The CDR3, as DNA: TGCAGCGTTGGGTATCCCGGGGGCCAAGAGACCCAGTACTTC. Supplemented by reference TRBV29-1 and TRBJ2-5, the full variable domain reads SAVISQKPSRDICQRGTSLTIQCQVDSQVTMMFWYRQQPGQSLTLIATANQGSEATYESGFVIDKFPISRPNLTFSTLTVSNMSPEDSSIYLCSVGYPGGQETQYFGPGTRLLVL.

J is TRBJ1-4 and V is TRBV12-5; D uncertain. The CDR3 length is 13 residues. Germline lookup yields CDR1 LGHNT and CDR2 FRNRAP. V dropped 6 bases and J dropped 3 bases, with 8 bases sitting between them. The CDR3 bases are TGTGCTAGTGGGACTTCGGCTAATGAAAAACTGTTTTTT. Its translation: CASGTSANEKLFF.

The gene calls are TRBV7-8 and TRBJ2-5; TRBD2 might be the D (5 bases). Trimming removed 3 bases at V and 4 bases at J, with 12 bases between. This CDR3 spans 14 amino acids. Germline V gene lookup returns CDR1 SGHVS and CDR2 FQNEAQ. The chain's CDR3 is CASSLPSGSETQYF. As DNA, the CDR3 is TGTGCCAGCAGCTTGCCCAGCGGATCAGAGACCCAGTACTTC. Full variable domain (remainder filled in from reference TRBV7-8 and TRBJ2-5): GAGVSQSPRYKVAKRGQDVALRCDPISGHVSLFWYQQALGQGPEFLTYFQNEAQLDKSGLPSDRFFAERPEGSVSTLKIQRTQQEDSAVYLCASSLPSGSETQYFGPGTRLLVL.

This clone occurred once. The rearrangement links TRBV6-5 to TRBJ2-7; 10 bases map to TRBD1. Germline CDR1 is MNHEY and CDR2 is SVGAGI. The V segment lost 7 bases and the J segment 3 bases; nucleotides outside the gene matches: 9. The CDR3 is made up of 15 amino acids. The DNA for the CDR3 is TGTGCCAGCACTCGGACAGGGGGAGGAAACTACGAGCAGTACTTC. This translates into CASTRTGGGNYEQYF.

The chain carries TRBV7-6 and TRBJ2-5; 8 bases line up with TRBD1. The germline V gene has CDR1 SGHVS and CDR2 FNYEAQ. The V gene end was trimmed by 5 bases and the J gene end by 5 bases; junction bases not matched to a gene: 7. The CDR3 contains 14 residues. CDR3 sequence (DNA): TGTGCCAGCAGCCCGCGACAGGGGAGGGAGACCCAGTACTTC. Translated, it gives CASSPRQGRETQYF.

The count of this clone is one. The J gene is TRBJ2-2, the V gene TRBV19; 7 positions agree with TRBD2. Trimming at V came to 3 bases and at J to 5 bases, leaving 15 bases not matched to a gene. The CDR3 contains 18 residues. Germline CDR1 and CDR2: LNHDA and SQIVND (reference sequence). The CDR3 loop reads CASSMGGGGSRGTGELFF. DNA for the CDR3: TGTGCCAGTAGTATGGGTGGAGGCGGGAGCCGAGGTACCGGGGAGCTGTTTTTT.

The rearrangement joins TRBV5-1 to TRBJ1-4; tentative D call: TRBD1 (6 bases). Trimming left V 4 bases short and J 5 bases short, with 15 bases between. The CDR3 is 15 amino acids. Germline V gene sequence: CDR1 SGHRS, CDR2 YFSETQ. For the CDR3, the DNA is TGCGCCAGCAGCGAGACAGGTGGCCGGAATGAAAAACTGTTTTTT. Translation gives CASSETGGRNEKLFF.

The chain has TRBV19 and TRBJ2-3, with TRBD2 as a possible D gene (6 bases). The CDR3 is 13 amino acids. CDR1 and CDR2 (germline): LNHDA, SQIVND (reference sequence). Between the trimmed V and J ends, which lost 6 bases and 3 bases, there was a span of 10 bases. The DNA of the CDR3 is TGTGCCAGTAGCGGGAGTAGTACAGATACGCAGTATTTT. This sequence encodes CASSGSSTDTQYF.

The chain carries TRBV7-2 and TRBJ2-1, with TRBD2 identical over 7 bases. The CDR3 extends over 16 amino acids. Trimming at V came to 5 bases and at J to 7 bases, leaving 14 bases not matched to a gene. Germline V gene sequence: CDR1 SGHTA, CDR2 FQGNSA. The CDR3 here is CASSLRGSSGRNEQFF. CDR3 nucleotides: TGTGCCAGCAGCCTTCGGGGGTCTAGCGGAAGGAATGAGCAGTTCTTC.

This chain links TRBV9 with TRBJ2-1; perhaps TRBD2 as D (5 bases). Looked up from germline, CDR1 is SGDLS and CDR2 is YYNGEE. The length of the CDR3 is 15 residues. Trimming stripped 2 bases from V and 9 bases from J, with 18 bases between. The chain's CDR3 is CASSVSGIPGGEQFF. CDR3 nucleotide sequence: TGTGCCAGCAGCGTTTCGGGAATCCCCGGCGGTGAGCAGTTCTTC.